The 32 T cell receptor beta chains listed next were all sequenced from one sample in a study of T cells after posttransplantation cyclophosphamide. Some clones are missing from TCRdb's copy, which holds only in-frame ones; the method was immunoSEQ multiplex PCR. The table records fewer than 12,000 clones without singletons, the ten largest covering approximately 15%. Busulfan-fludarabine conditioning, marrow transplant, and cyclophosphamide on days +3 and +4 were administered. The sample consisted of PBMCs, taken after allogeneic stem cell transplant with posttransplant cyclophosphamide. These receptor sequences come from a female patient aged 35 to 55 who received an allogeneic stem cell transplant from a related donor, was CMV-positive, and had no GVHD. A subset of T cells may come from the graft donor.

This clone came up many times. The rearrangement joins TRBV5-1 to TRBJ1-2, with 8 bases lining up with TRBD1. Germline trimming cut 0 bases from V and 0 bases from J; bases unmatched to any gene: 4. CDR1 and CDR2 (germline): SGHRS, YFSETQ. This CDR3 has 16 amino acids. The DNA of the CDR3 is TGCGCCAGCAGCTTGGGCAGGGGGCTGGCTAACTATGGCTACACCTTC. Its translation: CASSLGRGLANYGYTF.

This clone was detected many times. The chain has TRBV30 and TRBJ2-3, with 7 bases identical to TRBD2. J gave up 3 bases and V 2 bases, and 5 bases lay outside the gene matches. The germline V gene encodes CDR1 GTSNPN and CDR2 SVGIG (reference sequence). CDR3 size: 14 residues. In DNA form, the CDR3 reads TGTGCCTGGAGTCCACGCGGGGGAACAGATACGCAGTATTTT. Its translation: CAWSPRGGTDTQYF.

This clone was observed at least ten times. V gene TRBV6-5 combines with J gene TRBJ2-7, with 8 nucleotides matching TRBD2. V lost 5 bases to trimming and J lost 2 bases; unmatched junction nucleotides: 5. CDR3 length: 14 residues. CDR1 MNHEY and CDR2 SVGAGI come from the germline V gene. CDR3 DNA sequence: TGTGCCAGCAGTCCAACTAGCGGAGCCTACGAGCAGTACTTC. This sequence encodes CASSPTSGAYEQYF.

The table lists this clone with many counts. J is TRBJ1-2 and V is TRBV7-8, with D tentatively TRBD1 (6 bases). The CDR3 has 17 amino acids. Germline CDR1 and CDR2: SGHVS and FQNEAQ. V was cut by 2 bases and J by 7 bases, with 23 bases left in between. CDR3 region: CASSLYGRGGGRSGYTF. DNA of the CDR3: TGTGCCAGCAGCTTATATGGCAGGGGAGGGGGAAGGTCTGGCTACACCTTC. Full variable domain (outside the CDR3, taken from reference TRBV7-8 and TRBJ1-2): GAGVSQSPRYKVAKRGQDVALRCDPISGHVSLFWYQQALGQGPEFLTYFQNEAQLDKSGLPSDRFFAERPEGSVSTLKIQRTQQEDSAVYLCASSLYGRGGGRSGYTFGSGTRLTVV.

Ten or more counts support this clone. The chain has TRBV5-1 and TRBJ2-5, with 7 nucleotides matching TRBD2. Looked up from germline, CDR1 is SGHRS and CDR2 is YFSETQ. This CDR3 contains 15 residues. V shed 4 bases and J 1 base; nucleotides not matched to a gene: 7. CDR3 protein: CASSPSGTTQETQYF. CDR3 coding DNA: TGCGCCAGCAGCCCTTCGGGGACTACCCAAGAGACCCAGTACTTC.

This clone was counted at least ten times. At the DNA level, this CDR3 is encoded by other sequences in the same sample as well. In nucleotides, the CDR3 is TGTGCCAGTAGGGGACTCGGGGACCACAATGAGCAGTTCTTC. Translated, it gives CASRGLGDHNEQFF. The gene calls are TRBV19 and TRBJ2-1; possible D gene TRBD2, 6 bases. This CDR3 comprises 14 residues. From germline, CDR1 is LNHDA and CDR2 SQIVND (reference sequence). Trimming stripped 6 bases from V and 5 bases from J, with 14 bases between.

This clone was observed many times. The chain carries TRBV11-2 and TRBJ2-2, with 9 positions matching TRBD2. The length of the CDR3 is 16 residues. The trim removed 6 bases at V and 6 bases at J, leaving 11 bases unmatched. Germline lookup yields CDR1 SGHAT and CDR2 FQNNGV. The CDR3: CASRHPWRGGPGELFF. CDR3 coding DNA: TGTGCCAGCAGACATCCCTGGCGGGGGGGCCCCGGGGAGCTGTTTTTT. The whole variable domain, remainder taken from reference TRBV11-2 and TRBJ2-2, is EAGVAQSPRYKIIEKRQSVAFWCNPISGHATLYWYQQILGQGPKLLIQFQNNGVVDDSQLPKDRFSAERLKGVDSTLKIQPAKLEDSAVYLCASRHPWRGGPGELFFGEGSRLTVL.

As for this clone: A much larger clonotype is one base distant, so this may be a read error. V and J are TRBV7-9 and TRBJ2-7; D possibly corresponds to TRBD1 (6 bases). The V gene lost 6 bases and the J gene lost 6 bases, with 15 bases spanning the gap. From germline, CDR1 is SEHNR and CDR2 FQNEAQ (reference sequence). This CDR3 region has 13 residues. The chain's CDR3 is CASRSTGTREQYF. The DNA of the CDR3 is TGTGCCAGCAGGTCAACAGGGACCCGCGAGCAGTACTTC.

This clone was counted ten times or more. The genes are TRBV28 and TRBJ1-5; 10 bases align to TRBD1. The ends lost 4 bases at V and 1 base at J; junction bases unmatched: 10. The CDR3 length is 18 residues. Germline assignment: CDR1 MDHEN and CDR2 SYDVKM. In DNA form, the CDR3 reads TGTGCCAGCAGTTCACATCCGGACAGGGGGATCAGCAATCAGCCCCAGCATTTT. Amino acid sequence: CASSSHPDRGISNQPQHF.

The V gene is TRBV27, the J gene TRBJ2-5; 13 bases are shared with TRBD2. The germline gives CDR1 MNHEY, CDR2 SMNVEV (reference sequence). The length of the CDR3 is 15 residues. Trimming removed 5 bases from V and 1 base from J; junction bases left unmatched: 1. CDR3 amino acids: CASSGLAGAQETQYF. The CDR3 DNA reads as TGTGCCAGCAGTGGACTAGCGGGGGCCCAAGAGACCCAGTACTTC.

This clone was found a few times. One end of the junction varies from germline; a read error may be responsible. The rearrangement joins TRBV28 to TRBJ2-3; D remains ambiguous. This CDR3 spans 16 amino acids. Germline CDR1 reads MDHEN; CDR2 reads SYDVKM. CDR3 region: CAGSLVGSTSTDTQYF. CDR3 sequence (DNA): TGTGCCGGCAGTTTAGTGGGCAGTACTAGCACAGATACGCAGTATTTT.

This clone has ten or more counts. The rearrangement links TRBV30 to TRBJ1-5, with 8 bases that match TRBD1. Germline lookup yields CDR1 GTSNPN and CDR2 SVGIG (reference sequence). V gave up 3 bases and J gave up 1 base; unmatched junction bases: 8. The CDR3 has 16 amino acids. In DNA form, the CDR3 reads TGTGCCTGGAGGATAGCCGGGACAGGAAGCAATCAGCCCCAGCATTTT. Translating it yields CAWRIAGTGSNQPQHF.

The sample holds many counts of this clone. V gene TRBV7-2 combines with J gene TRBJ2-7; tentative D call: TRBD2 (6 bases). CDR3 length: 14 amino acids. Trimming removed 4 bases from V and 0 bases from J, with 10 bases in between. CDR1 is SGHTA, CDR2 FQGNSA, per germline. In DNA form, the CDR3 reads TGTGCCAGCAGCTCCGGCGGGATCTCCTACGAGCAGTACTTC. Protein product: CASSSGGISYEQYF.

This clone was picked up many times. The CDR3 is CASSLEDRVAKNIQYF. CDR3 DNA: TGTGCCAGCAGCTTGGAGGACAGGGTCGCCAAAAACATTCAGTACTTC. The chain uses TRBV5-6 and TRBJ2-4, with 8 bases that match TRBD1. V dropped 0 bases and J dropped 1; count of bases not matched to a gene: 3. Germline V CDR1 and CDR2: SGHDT, YYEEEE. This CDR3 comprises 16 residues. Combining the CDR3 with reference TRBV5-6 and TRBJ2-4 gives the whole variable domain DAGVTQSPTHLIKTRGQQVTLRCSPKSGHDTVSWYQQALGQGPQFIFQYYEEEERQRGNFPDRFSGHQFPNYSSELNVNALLLGDSALYLCASSLEDRVAKNIQYFGAGTRLSVL.

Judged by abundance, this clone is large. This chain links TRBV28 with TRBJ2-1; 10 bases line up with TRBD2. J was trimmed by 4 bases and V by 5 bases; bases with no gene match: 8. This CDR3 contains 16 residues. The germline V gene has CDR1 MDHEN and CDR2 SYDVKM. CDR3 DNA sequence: TGTGCCAGCAGTCCACTTAGCGGGAGGAATTACAATGAGCAGTTCTTC. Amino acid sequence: CASSPLSGRNYNEQFF.

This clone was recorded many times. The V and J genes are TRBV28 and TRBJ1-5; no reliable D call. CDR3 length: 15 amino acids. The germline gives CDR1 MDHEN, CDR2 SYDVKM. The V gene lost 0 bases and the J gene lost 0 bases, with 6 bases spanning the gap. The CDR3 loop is CASSLWADSNQPQHF. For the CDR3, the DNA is TGTGCCAGCAGTTTATGGGCGGATAGCAATCAGCCCCAGCATTTT.

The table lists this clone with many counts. As DNA, the CDR3 is TGTGCTAGTGAAAGGGGAGGTACCGGGGAGCTGTTTTTT. This gives the protein CASERGGTGELFF. V and J are TRBV12-5 and TRBJ2-2, with D possibly being TRBD2 (6 bases). This CDR3 has 13 amino acids. Trimming cost V 7 bases and J 5 bases, with 11 bases left between them. Germline V gives CDR1 LGHNT, CDR2 FRNRAP.

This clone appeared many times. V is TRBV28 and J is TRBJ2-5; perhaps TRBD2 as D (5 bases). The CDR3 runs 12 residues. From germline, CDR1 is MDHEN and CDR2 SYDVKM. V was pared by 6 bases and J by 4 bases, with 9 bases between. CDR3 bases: TGTGCCAGCAGGAGGGAACGAGAGACCCAGTACTTC. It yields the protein CASRRERETQYF.

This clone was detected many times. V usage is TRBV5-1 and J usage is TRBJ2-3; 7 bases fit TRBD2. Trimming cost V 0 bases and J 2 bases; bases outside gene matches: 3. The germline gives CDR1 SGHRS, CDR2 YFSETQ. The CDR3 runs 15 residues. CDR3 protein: CASSLGAGATDTQYF. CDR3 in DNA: TGCGCCAGCAGCTTGGGGGCGGGAGCCACAGATACGCAGTATTTT. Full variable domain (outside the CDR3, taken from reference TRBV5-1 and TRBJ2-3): KAGVTQTPRYLIKTRGQQVTLSCSPISGHRSVSWYQQTPGQGLQFLFEYFSETQRNKGNFPGRFSGRQFSNSRSEMNVSTLELGDSALYLCASSLGAGATDTQYFGPGTRLTVL.

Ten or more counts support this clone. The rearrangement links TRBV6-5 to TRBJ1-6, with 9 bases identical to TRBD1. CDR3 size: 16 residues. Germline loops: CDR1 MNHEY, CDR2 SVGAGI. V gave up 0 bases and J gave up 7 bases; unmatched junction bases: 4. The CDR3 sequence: CASSYSLQGANSPLHF. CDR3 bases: TGTGCCAGCAGTTACTCGCTACAGGGGGCGAATTCACCCCTCCACTTT.

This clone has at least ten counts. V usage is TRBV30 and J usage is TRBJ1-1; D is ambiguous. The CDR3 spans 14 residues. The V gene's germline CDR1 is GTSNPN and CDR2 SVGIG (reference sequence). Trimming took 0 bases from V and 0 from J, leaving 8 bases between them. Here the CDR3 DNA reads TGTGCCTGGAGTGTACGGGGTATGAACACTGAAGCTTTCTTT. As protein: CAWSVRGMNTEAFF.

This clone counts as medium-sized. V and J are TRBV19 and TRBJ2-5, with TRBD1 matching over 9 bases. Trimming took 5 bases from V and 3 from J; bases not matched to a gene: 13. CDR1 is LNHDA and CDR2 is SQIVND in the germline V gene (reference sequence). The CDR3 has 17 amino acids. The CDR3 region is CASSVTGGRAREETQYF. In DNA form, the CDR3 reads TGTGCCAGTAGTGTGACAGGGGGGAGAGCGCGGGAAGAGACCCAGTACTTC.

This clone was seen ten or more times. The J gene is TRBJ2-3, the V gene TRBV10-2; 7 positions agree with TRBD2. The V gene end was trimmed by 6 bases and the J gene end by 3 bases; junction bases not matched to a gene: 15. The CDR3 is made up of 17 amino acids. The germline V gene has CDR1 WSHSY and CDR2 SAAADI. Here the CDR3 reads CASSEIMGGRGTDTQYF. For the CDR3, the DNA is TGCGCCAGCAGCGAGATAATGGGTGGGAGGGGAACAGATACGCAGTATTTT.

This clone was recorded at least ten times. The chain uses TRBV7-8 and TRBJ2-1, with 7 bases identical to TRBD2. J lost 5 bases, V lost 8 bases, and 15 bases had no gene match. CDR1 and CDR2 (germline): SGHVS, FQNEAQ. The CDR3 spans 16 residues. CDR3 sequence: CASRPGVGGKHNEQFF. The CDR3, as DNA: TGTGCCAGCCGCCCCGGGGTCGGGGGGAAGCACAATGAGCAGTTCTTC.

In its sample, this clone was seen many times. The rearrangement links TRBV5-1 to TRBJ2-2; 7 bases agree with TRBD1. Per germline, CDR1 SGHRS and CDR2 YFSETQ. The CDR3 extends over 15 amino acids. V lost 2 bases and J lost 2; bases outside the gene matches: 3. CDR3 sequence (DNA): TGCGCCAGCAGCTTAGGGACAGCAAACACCGGGGAGCTGTTTTTT. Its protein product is CASSLGTANTGELFF.

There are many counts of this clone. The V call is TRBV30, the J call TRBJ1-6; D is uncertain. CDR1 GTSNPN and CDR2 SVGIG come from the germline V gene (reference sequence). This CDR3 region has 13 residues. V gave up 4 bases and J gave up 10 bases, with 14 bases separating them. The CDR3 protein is CAWKKGGASPLHF. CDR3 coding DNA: TGTGCCTGGAAAAAGGGAGGAGCCTCACCCCTCCACTTT. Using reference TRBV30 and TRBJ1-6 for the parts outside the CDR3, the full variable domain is SQTIHQWPATLVQPVGSPLSLECTVEGTSNPNLYWYRQAAGRGLQLLFYSVGIGQISSEVPQNLSASRPQDRQFILSSKKLLLSDSGFYLCAWKKGGASPLHFGNGTRLTVT.

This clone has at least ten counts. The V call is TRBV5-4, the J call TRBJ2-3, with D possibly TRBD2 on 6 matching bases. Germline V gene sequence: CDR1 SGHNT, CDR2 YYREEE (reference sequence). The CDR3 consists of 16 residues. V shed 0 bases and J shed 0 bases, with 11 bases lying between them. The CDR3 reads CASSLDAGLSTDTQYF. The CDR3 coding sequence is TGTGCCAGCAGCTTGGATGCGGGGCTTAGCACAGATACGCAGTATTTT. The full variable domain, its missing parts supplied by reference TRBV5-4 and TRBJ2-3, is ETGVTQSPTHLIKTRGQQVTLRCSSQSGHNTVSWYQQALGQGPQFIFQYYREEENGRGNFPPRFSGLQFPNYSSELNVNALELDDSALYLCASSLDAGLSTDTQYFGPGTRLTVL.

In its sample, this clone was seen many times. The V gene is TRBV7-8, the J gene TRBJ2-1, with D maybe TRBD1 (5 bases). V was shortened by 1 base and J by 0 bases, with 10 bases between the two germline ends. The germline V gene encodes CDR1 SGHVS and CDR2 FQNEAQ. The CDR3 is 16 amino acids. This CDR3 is CASSLVGASSYNEQFF. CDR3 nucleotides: TGTGCCAGCAGCTTAGTAGGGGCTAGCTCCTACAATGAGCAGTTCTTC.

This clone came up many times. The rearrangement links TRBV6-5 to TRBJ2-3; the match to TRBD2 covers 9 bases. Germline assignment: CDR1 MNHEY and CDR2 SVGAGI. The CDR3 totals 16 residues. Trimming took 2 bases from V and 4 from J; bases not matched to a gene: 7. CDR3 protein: CASSYAGTSRSDTQYF. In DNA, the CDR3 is TGTGCCAGCAGTTACGCTGGGACTAGCAGGTCAGATACGCAGTATTTT.

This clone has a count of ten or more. The CDR3 loop reads CSATQGGGYTF. In DNA, the CDR3 is TGCAGTGCTACACAGGGGGGCGGCTACACCTTC. V is TRBV20-1 and J is TRBJ1-2, with 8 bases aligning to TRBD1. CDR1 is DFQATT and CDR2 is SNEGSKA in the germline V gene (reference sequence). The CDR3 has 11 residues. The V gene end was trimmed by 4 bases and the J gene end by 8 bases; junction bases not matched to a gene: 3.

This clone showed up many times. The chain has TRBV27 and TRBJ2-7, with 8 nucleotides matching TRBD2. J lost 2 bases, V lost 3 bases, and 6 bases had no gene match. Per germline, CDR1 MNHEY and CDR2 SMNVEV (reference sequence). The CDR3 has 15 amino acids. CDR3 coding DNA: TGTGCCAGCAGTTTTGGGAGCGGGAGCACCTACGAGCAGTACTTC. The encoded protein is CASSFGSGSTYEQYF.

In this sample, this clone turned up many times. Written as DNA, the CDR3 is TGTGCCAGCAGCTTCGGGTCGAACACCGGGGAGCTGTTTTTT. Amino acids: CASSFGSNTGELFF. V usage is TRBV11-2 and J usage is TRBJ2-2; unclear D gene. Germline V gives CDR1 SGHAT, CDR2 FQNNGV. The CDR3 loop spans 14 amino acids. Trimming removed 3 bases from V and 0 bases from J, with 5 bases in between.